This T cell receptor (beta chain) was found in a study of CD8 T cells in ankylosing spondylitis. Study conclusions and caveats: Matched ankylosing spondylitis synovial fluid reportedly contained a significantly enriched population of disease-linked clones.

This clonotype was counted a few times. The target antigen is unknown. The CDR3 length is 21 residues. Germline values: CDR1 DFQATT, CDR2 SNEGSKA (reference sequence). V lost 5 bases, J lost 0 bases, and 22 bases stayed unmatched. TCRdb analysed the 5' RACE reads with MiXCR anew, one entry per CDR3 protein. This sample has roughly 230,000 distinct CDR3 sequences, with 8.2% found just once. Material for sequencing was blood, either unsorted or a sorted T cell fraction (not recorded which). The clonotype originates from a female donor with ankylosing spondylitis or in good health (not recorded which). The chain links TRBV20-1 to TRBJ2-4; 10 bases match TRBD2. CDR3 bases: TGCAGTGCTCCTCCACTCAGGGAGCGGGAGGGGTGGCCTCTAGCCAAAAACATTCAGTACTTC. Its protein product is CSAPPLREREGWPLAKNIQYF.